This passage covers 21 T cell receptor beta chains from one sample sequenced in a study of blood T cell repertoires in COVID-19. Method: immunoSEQ multiplex PCR; TCRdb's copy keeps in-frame clones and lacks some. The table shows about 120,000 clones, with nearly 90% occurring only once. Sequencing was done on a sample of peripheral blood. The receptors originated from a woman in her 70s who had recovered from COVID-19.

The chain carries TRBV2 and TRBJ1-2; the match to TRBD1 covers 8 bases. The CDR3 covers 14 residues. Germline CDR1 SNHLY, CDR2 FYNNEI. With V trimmed by 4 bases and J by 5 bases, 6 bases remained unmatched. CDR3 coding DNA: TGTGCCAGCAGTGTTCAGGGGGCGGGATATGGCTACACCTTC. It is translated as CASSVQGAGYGYTF.

V gene TRBV19 combines with J gene TRBJ2-7; no reliable D call. Germline-derived CDR1 and CDR2 are LNHDA and SQIVND (reference sequence). CDR3 length: 13 amino acids. Trimming shortened V by 0 bases and J by 3 bases, and 6 bases separated the two germline ends. The CDR3 sequence: CASSIDFYYEQYF. As DNA, the CDR3 is TGTGCCAGTAGTATAGACTTCTACTACGAGCAGTACTTC.

The chain carries TRBV28 and TRBJ1-5; possible D gene TRBD1, 5 bases. The germline V gene has CDR1 MDHEN and CDR2 SYDVKM. V was pared by 7 bases and J by 6 bases, with 25 bases between. There are 17 residues in the CDR3. CDR3: CASTQSSTGVKGQPQHF. DNA of the CDR3: TGTGCCAGCACCCAGTCATCGACGGGGGTTAAAGGTCAGCCCCAGCATTTT. The whole variable domain, remainder taken from reference TRBV28 and TRBJ1-5, is DVKVTQSSRYLVKRTGEKVFLECVQDMDHENMFWYRQDPGLGLRLIYFSYDVKMKEKGDIPEGYSVSREKKERFSLILESASTNQTSMYLCASTQSSTGVKGQPQHFGDGTRLSIL.

The J gene is TRBJ1-5, the V gene TRBV6-1, with D uncertain. Trimming took 8 bases from V and 0 from J, leaving 5 bases between them. CDR3 size: 12 residues. CDR1 and CDR2 from the germline V gene are MNHNS and SASEGT. The DNA of the CDR3 is TGTGCCAGCGGGCATAGCAATCAGCCCCAGCATTTT. Its protein product is CASGHSNQPQHF.

The chain couples TRBV5-5 to TRBJ2-5; 8 bases are shared with TRBD2. Germline values: CDR1 SGHKS, CDR2 YYEKEE (reference sequence). The CDR3 loop spans 15 amino acids. V dropped 2 bases and J dropped 5; count of bases not matched to a gene: 8. This chain's CDR3 is CASSLLTSGVETQYF. The CDR3 DNA follows: TGTGCCAGCAGCTTATTAACTAGCGGTGTGGAGACCCAGTACTTC.

This clone was counted only a few times. V and J are TRBV2 and TRBJ1-3; TRBD1 might be the D (6 bases). The ends were cut back, 6 bases at V and 0 bases at J, with 12 bases in the middle. Germline CDR1 and CDR2: SNHLY and FYNNEI. The CDR3 extends over 15 amino acids. The chain's CDR3 is CASSNRVISGNTIYF. In DNA, the CDR3 is TGTGCCAGCAGCAACAGGGTAATCTCTGGAAACACCATATATTTT.

This chain uses TRBV11-2 with TRBJ1-2, with D possibly matching TRBD1 (5 bases). V was trimmed by 1 base and J by 4 bases, leaving 13 bases between them. This CDR3 comprises 15 residues. CDR1 and CDR2 (germline): SGHAT, FQNNGV. The CDR3 loop reads CASSLAGGTGYGYTF. Here the CDR3 DNA reads TGTGCCAGCAGCTTAGCTGGAGGGACGGGCTATGGCTACACCTTC.

The chain employs TRBV5-4 and TRBJ2-2; 8 bases agree with TRBD1. V lost 4 bases, J lost 3 bases, and 2 bases stayed unmatched. Germline CDR1 SGHNT, CDR2 YYREEE (reference sequence). The CDR3 sequence is 14 residues long. The CDR3 loop reads CASSQGQDTGELFF. The CDR3 DNA reads as TGTGCCAGCAGCCAGGGACAGGACACCGGGGAGCTGTTTTTT.

This chain joins TRBV2 and TRBJ1-2, with a weak D call TRBD1 (5 bases). The germline V gene has CDR1 SNHLY and CDR2 FYNNEI. CDR3 length: 13 amino acids. Trimming removed 6 bases from V and 8 bases from J, with 16 bases in between. The CDR3 region is CASSPPRARGYTF. The CDR3 bases are TGTGCCAGCAGCCCGCCCAGGGCGCGGGGCTACACCTTC.

This chain links TRBV6-1 with TRBJ1-5; D is unclear. The length of the CDR3 is 16 residues. Germline CDR1 reads MNHNS; CDR2 reads SASEGT. The V and J ends lost 4 bases and 6 bases respectively, with 19 bases between them. The DNA of the CDR3 is TGTGCCAGCAGTGCGATTCCGGGTCCGGGGAGTCAGCCCCAGCATTTT. Its protein is CASSAIPGPGSQPQHF.

The chain joins TRBV24-1 to TRBJ2-5; D remains ambiguous. This CDR3 comprises 16 residues. V lost 5 bases and J 1 base, leaving 16 bases between the germline ends. CDR1 is KGHDR, CDR2 SFDVKD, per germline. CDR3 residues: CATSVGSSIFQETQYF. CDR3 nucleotides: TGTGCCACCAGTGTGGGCTCCTCAATATTCCAAGAGACCCAGTACTTC.

The chain employs TRBV5-1 and TRBJ2-3; the match to TRBD2 covers 12 bases. The CDR3 spans 16 residues. After removal of 6 bases from V and 4 bases from J, the junction contained 9 bases not matched to a gene. Germline V gene sequence: CDR1 SGHRS, CDR2 YFSETQ. CDR3 sequence reads: CASKLAGGPIADTQYF. The CDR3 DNA reads as TGCGCCAGCAAGCTAGCGGGAGGGCCTATAGCAGATACGCAGTATTTT.

The CDR3 region is CASSPLRGQGRETQYF. The CDR3 DNA reads TGTGCCAGCAGCCCGCTTCGCGGACAGGGAAGAGAGACCCAGTACTTC. The chain joins TRBV7-9 to TRBJ2-5; 8 nucleotides match TRBD1. Germline V gene lookup returns CDR1 SEHNR and CDR2 FQNEAQ (reference sequence). The CDR3 consists of 16 residues. V shed 5 bases, J shed 4 bases, and the junction held 12 bases outside the gene matches.

This chain joins TRBV7-9 and TRBJ2-2; 7 bases map to TRBD2. The junction had 9 bases not matched to a gene; V was cut back by 5 bases and J by 3 bases. The germline gives CDR1 SEHNR, CDR2 FQNEAQ (reference sequence). The CDR3 length is 16 residues. The CDR3 nucleotides read TGTGCCAGCAGCCCGTGGGGAGGGTTGGACACCGGGGAGCTGTTTTTT. Translation gives CASSPWGGLDTGELFF.

This chain uses TRBV11-1 with TRBJ1-2; TRBD1 aligns across 10 bases. With 4 bases clipped from V and 3 bases from J, the junction kept 2 bases outside the gene matches. Germline V CDR1 and CDR2: SGHAT, FQDESV (reference sequence). The CDR3 is 14 residues long. The CDR3 loop is CASSSTGGYYGYTF. The DNA for the CDR3 is TGTGCCAGCAGCTCGACAGGGGGCTACTATGGCTACACCTTC.

Regarding this clone: Its ends do not fully match the called genes, so a read error is possible. This sequence joins TRBV12-3 or TRBV12-4 and TRBJ2-4; 8 bases are shared with TRBD1. CDR3 length: 11 amino acids. The CDR3 loop is CASSLGQGPHF. The CDR3 DNA reads TGTGCCAGCAGCCTCGGACAGGGCCCCCACTTC.

This clone has more than one count but fewer than ten. The V gene is TRBV28, the J gene TRBJ1-6, with a weak D call TRBD1 (5 bases). This CDR3 comprises 14 residues. V was pared by 7 bases and J by 3 bases, with 10 bases between. Germline CDR1 reads MDHEN; CDR2 reads SYDVKM. CDR3 region: CASKGVVYNSPLHF. The CDR3 region has the DNA TGTGCCAGCAAAGGGGTGGTCTATAATTCACCCCTCCACTTT.

The chain joins TRBV2 to TRBJ1-2; no clear D. The V gene lost 2 bases and the J gene lost 2 bases, with 3 bases spanning the gap. Looked up from germline, CDR1 is SNHLY and CDR2 is FYNNEI. The CDR3 extends over 12 amino acids. The CDR3 sequence: CASSETNYGYTF. The DNA for the CDR3 is TGTGCCAGCAGTGAAACAAACTATGGCTACACCTTC.

The V and J genes are TRBV2 and TRBJ2-7; 8 bases line up with TRBD1. This CDR3 has 15 amino acids. V lost 7 bases, J lost 0 bases, and 8 bases stayed unmatched. CDR1 SNHLY and CDR2 FYNNEI come from the germline V gene. The CDR3 sequence is CASKDRDLSSYEQYF. The CDR3 DNA reads as TGTGCCAGCAAGGACAGGGACCTTAGCTCCTACGAGCAGTACTTC.

The chain couples TRBV7-2 to TRBJ2-2, with D tentatively TRBD1 (6 bases). CDR1 is SGHTA and CDR2 is FQGNSA in the germline V gene. The CDR3 loop spans 16 amino acids. The germline V and J ends were trimmed by 1 base and 6 bases, with 15 bases remaining between them. The CDR3 DNA reads TGTGCCAGCAGCTTAGGGCAGCAGGGGTTGTCCGGGGAGCTGTTTTTT. It translates to CASSLGQQGLSGELFF.

This clone was counted only a few times. The V call is TRBV5-1, the J call TRBJ2-1; 8 bases are a match to TRBD1. Germline V gene lookup returns CDR1 SGHRS and CDR2 YFSETQ. Trimming at V came to 4 bases and at J to 8 bases, leaving 14 bases not matched to a gene. The CDR3 is made up of 16 amino acids. Here the CDR3 DNA reads TGCGCCAGCAGCGGACAGGGACGGGTCAGTGTAGATGAGCAGTTCTTC. This translates into CASSGQGRVSVDEQFF. The full variable domain, rest sourced from reference TRBV5-1 and TRBJ2-1, is KAGVTQTPRYLIKTRGQQVTLSCSPISGHRSVSWYQQTPGQGLQFLFEYFSETQRNKGNFPGRFSGRQFSNSRSEMNVSTLELGDSALYLCASSGQGRVSVDEQFFGPGTRLTVL.